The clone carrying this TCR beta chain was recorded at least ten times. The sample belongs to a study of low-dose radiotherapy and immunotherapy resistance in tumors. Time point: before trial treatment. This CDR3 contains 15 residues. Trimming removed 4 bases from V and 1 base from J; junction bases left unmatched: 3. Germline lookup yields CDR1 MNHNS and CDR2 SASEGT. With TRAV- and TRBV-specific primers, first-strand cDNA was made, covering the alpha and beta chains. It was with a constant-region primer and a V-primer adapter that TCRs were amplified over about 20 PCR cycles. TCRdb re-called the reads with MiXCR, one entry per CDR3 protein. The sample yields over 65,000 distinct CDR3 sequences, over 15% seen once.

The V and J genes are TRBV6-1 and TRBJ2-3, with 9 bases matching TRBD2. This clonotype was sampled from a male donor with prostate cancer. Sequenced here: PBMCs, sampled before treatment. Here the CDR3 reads CASSVAGAGTDTQYF. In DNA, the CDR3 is TGTGCCAGCAGTGTAGCGGGGGCCGGCACAGATACGCAGTATTTT.